This T cell receptor (beta chain) was obtained from a study of CD8 T cells in ankylosing spondylitis. TCRdb independently ran MiXCR on the 5' RACE reads; one entry per CDR3 protein. The sample has about 39,000 distinct CDR3 sequences; about 4% are singletons. Trimming left V 0 bases short and J 10 bases short, with 17 bases between. Germline CDR1 SGDLS, CDR2 YYNGEE. The CDR3 covers 15 residues. There are many counts of this clonotype. Its antigen is still unknown. Study-level findings and limits: Previous work reported some of these motif variants in the synovial fluid and blood of reactive arthritis. Disease-associated clones were reportedly significantly overrepresented in matched ankylosing spondylitis synovial fluid. Seemingly distinctive of ankylosing spondylitis blood was a TCR beta motif formed by eight highly homologous variants.

The chain recombines TRBV9 with TRBJ2-1; D gene uncertain. The sequencing sample was made of blood, either unsorted or a sorted T cell fraction (not recorded which). The source of this sequence is a female donor with ankylosing spondylitis or in good health (not recorded which). CDR3 in amino acids: CASSVDYRLLGEQFF. Written as DNA, the CDR3 is TGTGCCAGCAGCGTAGACTACAGACTCTTAGGCGAGCAGTTCTTC. Full variable domain (rest looked up from reference TRBV9 and TRBJ2-1): DSGVTQTPKHLITATGQRVTLRCSPRSGDLSVYWYQQSLDQGLQFLIQYYNGEERAKGNILERFSAQQFPDLHSELNLSSLELGDSALYFCASSVDYRLLGEQFFGPGTRLTVL.